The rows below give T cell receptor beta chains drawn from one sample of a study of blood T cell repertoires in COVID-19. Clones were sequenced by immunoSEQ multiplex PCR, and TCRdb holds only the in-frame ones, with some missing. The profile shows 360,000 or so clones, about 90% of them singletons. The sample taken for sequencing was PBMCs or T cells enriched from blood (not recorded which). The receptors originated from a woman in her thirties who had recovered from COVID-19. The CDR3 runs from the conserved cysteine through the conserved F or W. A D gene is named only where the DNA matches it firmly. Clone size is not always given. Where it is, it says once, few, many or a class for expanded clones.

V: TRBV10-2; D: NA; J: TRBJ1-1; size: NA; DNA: TGCGCCAGCAGTGAGTTAAGGGGGATGAACACTGAAGCTTTCTTT; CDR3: CASSELRGMNTEAFF
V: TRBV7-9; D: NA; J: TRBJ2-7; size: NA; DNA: TGTGCCAGCAGCCTTACAGGACGTCGGTACTTC; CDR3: CASSLTGRRYF
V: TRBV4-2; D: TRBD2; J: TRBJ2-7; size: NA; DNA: TGTGCCAGCAGCCAAGGGGCCGCGGGAGGGCGCCCCTACGAGCAGTACTTC; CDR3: CASSQGAAGGRPYEQYF
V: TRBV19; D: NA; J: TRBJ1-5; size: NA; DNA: TGTGCCAGTAGTTTAAGATTAAAAGGCGGTCAGCCCCAGCATTTT; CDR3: CASSLRLKGGQPQHF
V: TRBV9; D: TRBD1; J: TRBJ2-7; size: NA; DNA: TGTGCCAGCAGCGCGGGGACAGGGGGTCTCTCCTACGAGCAGTACTTC; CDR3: CASSAGTGGLSYEQYF
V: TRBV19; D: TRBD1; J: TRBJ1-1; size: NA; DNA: TGTGCCAGCAGGGATCCGGGACAGCCGAACACTGAAGCTTTCTTT; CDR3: CASRDPGQPNTEAFF
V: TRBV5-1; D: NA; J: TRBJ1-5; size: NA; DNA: TGCGCCAGCAGCTTGTGGTCAGCCAAGGGGAGCAATCAGCCCCAGCATTTT; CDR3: CASSLWSAKGSNQPQHF
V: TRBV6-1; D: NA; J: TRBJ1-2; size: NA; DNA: TGTGCCAGCAGTGAAGCGTATGACAGCGTTAACACCTTC; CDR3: CASSEAYDSVNTF
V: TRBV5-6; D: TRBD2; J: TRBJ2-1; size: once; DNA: TGTGCCAGCAGGCGACTAGCGGGAGGGATTAATGAGCAGTTCTTC; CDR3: CASRRLAGGINEQFF
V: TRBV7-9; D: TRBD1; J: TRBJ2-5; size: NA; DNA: TGTGCCAGCAGCTTAGGGACAGGGCTTCAAGAGACCCAGTACTTC; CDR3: CASSLGTGLQETQYF
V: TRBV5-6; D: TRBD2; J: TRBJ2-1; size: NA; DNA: TGTGCCAGCAGCTTGGACGGCGGGAGGGCCTACAATGAGCAGTTCTTC; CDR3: CASSLDGGRAYNEQFF
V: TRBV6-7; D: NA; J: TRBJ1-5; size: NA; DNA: TGTGCCAGCAGTTACCCCAGCGGGGGTGGGGAGAATAGCAATCAGCCCCAGCATTTT; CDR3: CASSYPSGGGENSNQPQHF
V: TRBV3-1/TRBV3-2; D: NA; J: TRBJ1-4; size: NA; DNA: TGTGCCAGCAGCCAACGGGGTAATGAAAAACTGTTTTTT; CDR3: CASSQRGNEKLFF
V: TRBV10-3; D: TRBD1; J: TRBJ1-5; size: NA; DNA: TGTGCCATCAGCGCGGACAGGAGCTCTAATAGCAATCAGCCCCAGCATTTT; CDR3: CAISADRSSNSNQPQHF
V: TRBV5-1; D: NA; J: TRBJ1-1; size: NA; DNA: TGCGCCAGCAGCCCGAACGGACACTCGAACACTGAAGCTTTCTTT; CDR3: CASSPNGHSNTEAFF